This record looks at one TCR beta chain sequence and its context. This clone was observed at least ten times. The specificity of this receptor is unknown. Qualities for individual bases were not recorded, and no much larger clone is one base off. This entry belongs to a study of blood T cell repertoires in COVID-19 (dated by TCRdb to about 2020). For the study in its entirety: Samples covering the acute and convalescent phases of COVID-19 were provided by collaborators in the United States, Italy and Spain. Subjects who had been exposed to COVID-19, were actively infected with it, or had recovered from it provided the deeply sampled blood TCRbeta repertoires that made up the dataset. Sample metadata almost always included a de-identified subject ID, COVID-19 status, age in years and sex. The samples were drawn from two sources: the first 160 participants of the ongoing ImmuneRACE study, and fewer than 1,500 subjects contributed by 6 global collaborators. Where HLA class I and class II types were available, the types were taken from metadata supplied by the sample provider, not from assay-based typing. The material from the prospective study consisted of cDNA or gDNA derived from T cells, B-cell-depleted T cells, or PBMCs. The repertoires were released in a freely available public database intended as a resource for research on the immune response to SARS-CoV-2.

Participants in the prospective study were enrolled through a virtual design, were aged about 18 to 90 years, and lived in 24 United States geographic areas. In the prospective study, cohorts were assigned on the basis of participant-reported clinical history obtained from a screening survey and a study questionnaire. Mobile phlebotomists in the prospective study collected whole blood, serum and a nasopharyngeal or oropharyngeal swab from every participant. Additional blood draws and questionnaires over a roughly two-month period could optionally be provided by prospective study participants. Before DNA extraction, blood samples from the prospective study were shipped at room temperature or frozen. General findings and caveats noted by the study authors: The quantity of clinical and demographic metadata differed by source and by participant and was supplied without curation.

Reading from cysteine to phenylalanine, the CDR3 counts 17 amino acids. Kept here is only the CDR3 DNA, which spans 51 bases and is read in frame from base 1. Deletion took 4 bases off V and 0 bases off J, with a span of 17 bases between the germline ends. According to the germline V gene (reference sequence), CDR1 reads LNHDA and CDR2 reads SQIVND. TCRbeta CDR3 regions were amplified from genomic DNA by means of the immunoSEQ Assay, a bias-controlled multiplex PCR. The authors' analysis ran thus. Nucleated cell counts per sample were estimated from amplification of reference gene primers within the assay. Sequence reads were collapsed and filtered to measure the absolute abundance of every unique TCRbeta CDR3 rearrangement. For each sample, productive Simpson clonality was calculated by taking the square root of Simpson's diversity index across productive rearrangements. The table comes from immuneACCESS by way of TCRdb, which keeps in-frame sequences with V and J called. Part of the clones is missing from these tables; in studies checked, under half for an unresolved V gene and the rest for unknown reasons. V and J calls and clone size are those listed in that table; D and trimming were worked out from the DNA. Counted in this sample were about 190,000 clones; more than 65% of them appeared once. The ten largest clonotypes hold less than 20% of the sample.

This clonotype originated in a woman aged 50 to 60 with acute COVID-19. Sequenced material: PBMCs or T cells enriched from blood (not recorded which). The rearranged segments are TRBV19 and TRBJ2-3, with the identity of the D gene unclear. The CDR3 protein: CASSSPQVSLSTDTQYF. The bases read TGTGCCAGTAGTAGTCCCCAGGTCAGTCTCAGCACAGATACGCAGTATTTT.